The entry below describes one T cell receptor (beta chain). The sample belongs to a study of blood T cell repertoires in COVID-19. Study information: Material from acute and convalescent COVID-19 was sourced from the United States, Italy and Spain.

Germline values: CDR1 MNHNY, CDR2 SVGAGI (reference sequence). There are 13 residues in the CDR3. Trimming removed 7 bases from V and 8 bases from J, with 14 bases in between. Everyone who took part was roughly 18 to 90 years old, and they came from about 23 US areas. No more than 2 weeks before study entry, exposed participants had met a case of COVID-19. Sequencing used immunoSEQ multiplex PCR; TCRdb keeps in-frame clones, though not all of them. This sample has fewer than 350,000 clones, with around 85% found just once. The chain links TRBV6-6 to TRBJ1-4; tentatively, D is TRBD1 (6 bases). The origin of this receptor is a woman aged 25 to 39 who had been exposed to COVID-19. Material for sequencing was PBMCs or T cells enriched from blood (not recorded which). CDR3 protein: CASTNRVKEKLFF. CDR3 DNA: TGTGCCAGCACGAACAGGGTTAAAGAAAAACTGTTTTTT.